The 12 T cell receptor beta chains below all came from one sample that was sequenced in a study of T cell responses to AZD1222 COVID-19 vaccine. The data were produced by immunoSEQ multiplex PCR, yet TCRdb's version contains in-frame clones alone and is incomplete. The table has 56,000 or so clones, 70% to 90% seen once. This specimen consisted of peripheral blood, obtained on day 0 of AZD1222 vaccination. The source is an adult in good health.

This clone was recorded a few times. This chain joins TRBV3-1 (or the pseudogene TRBV3-2) and TRBJ2-6; the D is unclear. The V and J ends lost 0 bases and 0 bases respectively, with 3 bases between them. CDR1 and CDR2 (germline): LGHDT, YNNKEL (reference sequence). The CDR3 runs 15 residues. CDR3 DNA: TGTGCCAGCAGCCAAGACAGCTCTGGGGCCAACGTCCTGACTTTC. Translating it yields CASSQDSSGANVLTF.

CDR3 protein: CASSPEGGVNYGYTF. CDR3 coding DNA: TGTGCCAGCAGCCCCGAGGGAGGGGTTAACTATGGCTACACCTTC. The chain couples TRBV9 to TRBJ1-2; possible D gene TRBD1, 5 bases. This CDR3 has 15 residues. The V end lost 4 bases, the J end lost 1 base, and 14 bases lay between the germline ends. Germline CDR1 is SGDLS and CDR2 is YYNGEE.

This clone was seen only once. V gene TRBV9 combines with J gene TRBJ1-2; D remains unclear. Germline CDR1 reads SGDLS; CDR2 reads YYNGEE. Trimming took off 3 bases at V and 1 base at J, with 13 bases between the two ends. The CDR3 totals 15 residues. CDR3 protein: CASSGHMGLNYGYTF. CDR3 DNA: TGTGCCAGCAGCGGCCACATGGGCCTTAACTATGGCTACACCTTC.

The V gene is TRBV3-1 (or the pseudogene TRBV3-2), the J gene TRBJ2-7, with D unclear. The CDR3 has 11 residues. V lost 6 bases to trimming and J lost 2 bases, with 5 bases between them. CDR1 LGHDT and CDR2 YNNKEL come from the germline V gene (reference sequence). CDR3 sequence: CASSRAYEQYF. CDR3 DNA sequence: TGTGCCAGCAGTCGGGCCTACGAGCAGTACTTC.

This clone was observed once. The chain recombines TRBV7-9 with TRBJ1-1; D is perhaps TRBD1 (5 bases). Trimming stripped 3 bases from V and 4 bases from J, with 12 bases between. The germline V gene encodes CDR1 SEHNR and CDR2 FQNEAQ (reference sequence). There are 14 residues in the CDR3. The CDR3 here is CASSFSGGGTEAFF. DNA of the CDR3: TGTGCCAGCAGCTTTTCCGGTGGGGGCACTGAAGCTTTCTTT. Complete variable domain (other parts from reference TRBV7-9 and TRBJ1-1): DTGVSQNPRHKITKRGQNVTFRCDPISEHNRLYWYRQTLGQGPEFLTYFQNEAQLEKSRLLSDRFSAERPKGSFSTLEIQRTEQGDSAMYLCASSFSGGGTEAFFGQGTRLTVV.

J is TRBJ1-2 and V is TRBV30, with D unclear. Per germline, CDR1 GTSNPN and CDR2 SVGIG (reference sequence). With 2 bases removed from V and 2 bases from J, the gap between germline ends came to 15 bases. The CDR3 extends over 15 amino acids. The CDR3 protein is CAWSMEGRPNYGYTF. CDR3 nucleotides: TGTGCCTGGAGTATGGAGGGCAGGCCAAACTATGGCTACACCTTC.

The J gene is TRBJ1-2, the V gene TRBV3-1 (or the pseudogene TRBV3-2), with D possibly being TRBD1 (6 bases). Germline-derived CDR1 and CDR2 are LGHDT and YNNKEL (reference sequence). The CDR3 runs to 16 residues. V lost 1 base, J lost 7 bases, and 19 bases lay in between. CDR3 protein: CASSQVDRGNSGGYTF. CDR3 coding DNA: TGTGCCAGCAGCCAAGTAGATAGGGGGAATTCGGGTGGCTACACCTTC.

The chain joins TRBV28 to TRBJ1-1, with 10 nucleotides matching TRBD1. The junction had 7 bases not matched to a gene; V was cut back by 5 bases and J by 7 bases. This CDR3 spans 14 amino acids. The germline V gene has CDR1 MDHEN and CDR2 SYDVKM. Written as DNA, the CDR3 is TGTGCCAGCAGTCCGACAGGGGGCGGCCTTGAAGCTTTCTTT. Translation: CASSPTGGGLEAFF.

This clone has just a few counts. This chain joins TRBV19 and TRBJ1-1; possibly TRBD1 for D (5 bases). CDR1 and CDR2 from the germline V gene are LNHDA and SQIVND (reference sequence). V was shortened by 4 bases and J by 9 bases, with 21 bases between the two germline ends. The CDR3 has 15 residues. The CDR3 nucleotides read TGTGCCAGTAGTAGCCCCCGTCTAAAGGGGCTGAAAGCTTTCTTT. Protein sequence: CASSSPRLKGLKAFF. Together with reference TRBV19 and TRBJ1-1, the CDR3 gives the full variable domain: DGGITQSPKYLFRKEGQNVTLSCEQNLNHDAMYWYRQDPGQGLRLIYYSQIVNDFQKGDIAEGYSVSREKKESFPLTVTSAQKNPTAFYLCASSSPRLKGLKAFFGQGTRLTVV.

The chain has TRBV5-4 and TRBJ1-1; no definite D call. V lost 3 bases, J lost 4 bases, and 16 bases lay in between. Germline assignment: CDR1 SGHNT and CDR2 YYREEE (reference sequence). CDR3 length: 15 residues. CDR3: CASSWGIGSGTEAFF. The DNA of the CDR3 is TGTGCCAGCAGCTGGGGAATAGGATCGGGCACTGAAGCTTTCTTT.

CDR3: CASSYIRTGTDYSNQPQHF. The CDR3, as DNA: TGTGCCAGCAGTTATATAAGGACAGGAACCGACTATAGCAATCAGCCCCAGCATTTT. The rearrangement links TRBV28 to TRBJ1-5; 7 nucleotides match TRBD1. V shed 4 bases, J shed 0 bases, and the junction held 15 bases outside the gene matches. Per the germline V gene, CDR1 is MDHEN and CDR2 is SYDVKM. The CDR3 is 19 amino acids.

The J gene is TRBJ1-4, the V gene TRBV7-9; D unclear. V lost 5 bases and J 10 bases, leaving 17 bases between the germline ends. This CDR3 is 14 amino acids long. CDR1 and CDR2 (germline): SEHNR, FQNEAQ (reference sequence). CDR3: CASSLAVYEGKLFF. The CDR3 DNA reads TGTGCCAGCAGCCTTGCCGTCTACGAGGGAAAACTGTTTTTT.